This entry lists 24 T cell receptor beta chains sequenced from one sample in a study of cytomegalovirus exposure and HLA in healthy donors. The PCR had 60 Vbeta and 13 Jbeta primers. Clones were sequenced by immunoSEQ multiplex PCR, and TCRdb holds only the in-frame ones, with some missing. The data hold fewer than 90,000 clones, with about 85% observed a single time. Specimen: PBMCs. These receptors originate from a woman in her 40s in good health and CMV-seropositive.

The chain is built from TRBV6-1 and TRBJ2-4, with 7 bases fitting TRBD2. The trim removed 4 bases at V and 6 bases at J, leaving 9 bases unmatched. Germline values: CDR1 MNHNS, CDR2 SASEGT. The CDR3 is made up of 15 amino acids. DNA for the CDR3: TGTGCCAGCAGTGTGACTAGCCCGAATGTAAACATTCAGTACTTC. It codes for CASSVTSPNVNIQYF.

The genes are TRBV28 and TRBJ2-3; 7 bases are shared with TRBD2. The CDR3 contains 13 residues. Looked up from germline, CDR1 is MDHEN and CDR2 is SYDVKM. V lost 7 bases, J lost 3 bases, and 4 bases stayed unmatched. CDR3: CASNGGRTDTQYF. The CDR3 bases are TGTGCCAGCAACGGCGGGAGAACAGATACGCAGTATTTT.

The chain carries TRBV6-5 and TRBJ1-1, with a possible D match to TRBD1 (5 bases). Per the germline V gene, CDR1 is MNHEY and CDR2 is SVGAGI. The CDR3 runs 14 residues. V was pared by 3 bases and J by 0 bases, with 8 bases between. The CDR3 loop reads CASSYQGMNTEAFF. In nucleotides, the CDR3 is TGTGCCAGCAGTTATCAGGGAATGAACACTGAAGCTTTCTTT.

The J gene is TRBJ1-5, the V gene TRBV19; D not resolved. Trimming shortened V by 0 bases and J by 0 bases, and 12 bases separated the two germline ends. The CDR3 totals 17 residues. Germline CDR1 and CDR2: LNHDA and SQIVND (reference sequence). For the CDR3, the DNA is TGTGCCAGTAGTATAGATCTAAAGGAGCCTAGCAATCAGCCCCAGCATTTT. Protein: CASSIDLKEPSNQPQHF.

The genes are TRBV11-2 and TRBJ2-1; TRBD2 might be the D (6 bases). CDR3 length: 14 amino acids. Germline loops: CDR1 SGHAT, CDR2 FQNNGV. V lost 3 bases to trimming and J lost 10 bases, with 16 bases between them. The CDR3 reads CASSLSVGGREQFF. CDR3 DNA: TGTGCCAGCAGCTTGAGTGTGGGGGGACGAGAGCAGTTCTTC. The full variable domain, rest sourced from reference TRBV11-2 and TRBJ2-1, is EAGVAQSPRYKIIEKRQSVAFWCNPISGHATLYWYQQILGQGPKLLIQFQNNGVVDDSQLPKDRFSAERLKGVDSTLKIQPAKLEDSAVYLCASSLSVGGREQFFGPGTRLTVL.

The chain has TRBV7-8 and TRBJ1-5, with a possible D match to TRBD1 (6 bases). This CDR3 spans 15 amino acids. CDR1 is SGHVS and CDR2 is FQNEAQ in the germline V gene. V dropped 0 bases and J dropped 2 bases, with 8 bases sitting between them. The CDR3 is CASSLAPGGNQPQHF. Here the CDR3 DNA reads TGTGCCAGCAGCTTAGCCCCAGGGGGCAATCAGCCCCAGCATTTT.

This clone was seen just once. The chain employs TRBV4-2 and TRBJ2-3; 8 bases agree with TRBD2. CDR3 length: 16 residues. The germline CDR1 and CDR2 sequences are LGHNA and YNFKEQ. V lost 0 bases, J lost 5 bases, and 7 bases stayed unmatched. The CDR3 DNA is TGTGCCAGCAGCCAAGATCTGGGACTAGTCAGAGATACGCAGTATTTT. It is translated as CASSQDLGLVRDTQYF.

The gene calls are TRBV28 and TRBJ2-1; D not resolved. The CDR3 covers 12 residues. Trimming left V 3 bases short and J 2 bases short, with 2 bases between. Germline CDR1 and CDR2: MDHEN and SYDVKM. The chain's CDR3 is CASSFTYNEQFF. As DNA, the CDR3 is TGTGCCAGCAGTTTCACCTACAATGAGCAGTTCTTC.

This rearrangement joins TRBV5-6 to TRBJ1-4; 10 nucleotides align to TRBD1. Germline loops: CDR1 SGHDT, CDR2 YYEEEE. Unmatched junction bases numbered 12, after V lost 1 base and J lost 15 bases. The CDR3 consists of 15 residues. CDR3 residues: CASSLHGTGVRWVFF. In DNA, the CDR3 is TGTGCCAGCAGCTTGCATGGGACAGGGGTCCGCTGGGTGTTTTTT.

CDR3 sequence: CASSLPDRGGNTIYF. The CDR3, as DNA: TGTGCCAGCAGCTTACCCGACAGGGGTGGAAACACCATATATTTT. The chain is built from TRBV7-9 and TRBJ1-3, with 8 bases fitting TRBD1. Germline V gene data show CDR1 as SEHNR and CDR2 as FQNEAQ (reference sequence). The CDR3 is 15 residues long. The J segment lost 3 bases and the V segment lost 2 bases, leaving 3 bases of the junction unmatched.

The CDR3 is CASSPRGAGATYNEQFF. The CDR3 coding sequence is TGCGCCAGCAGCCCCCGGGGCGCGGGGGCGACCTACAATGAGCAGTTCTTC. The V and J genes are TRBV5-1 and TRBJ2-1; tentatively, D is TRBD2 (7 bases). This CDR3 has 17 residues. CDR1 is SGHRS and CDR2 is YFSETQ in the germline V gene. V lost 4 bases and J lost 2, with 19 bases in between.

This clone has just one count. The genes are TRBV18 and TRBJ1-2; TRBD1 aligns across 10 bases. CDR3 length: 18 residues. CDR1 KGHSH and CDR2 LQKENI come from the germline V gene. With 3 bases clipped from V and 4 bases from J, the junction kept 14 bases outside the gene matches. The DNA for the CDR3 is TGTGCCAGCTCACCCAGGCAACCCGGGACAGGGGTAATCTATGGCTACACCTTC. Amino acids: CASSPRQPGTGVIYGYTF.

The chain is built from TRBV9 and TRBJ1-2; 7 bases agree with TRBD1. J was trimmed by 8 bases and V by 3 bases; bases with no gene match: 4. Germline values: CDR1 SGDLS, CDR2 YYNGEE. This CDR3 has 12 amino acids. CDR3: CASSALQGGYTF. The CDR3 bases are TGTGCCAGCAGCGCGCTACAGGGGGGCTACACCTTC.

The chain has TRBV6-5 and TRBJ1-1; tentatively, D is TRBD1 (5 bases). V gave up 0 bases and J gave up 4 bases, with 12 bases separating them. The germline CDR1 and CDR2 sequences are MNHEY and SVGAGI. The CDR3 is 15 residues long. This CDR3 reads CASSYSRGGATEAFF. In DNA, the CDR3 is TGTGCCAGCAGTTACTCGAGAGGAGGGGCCACTGAAGCTTTCTTT.

This chain uses TRBV30 with TRBJ1-4, with D possibly TRBD1 on 5 matching bases. The germline V gene has CDR1 GTSNPN and CDR2 SVGIG (reference sequence). The CDR3 sequence is 14 residues long. Trimming removed 3 bases from V and 5 bases from J, with 13 bases in between. This CDR3 reads CAWSGGLSNEKLFF. Written as DNA, the CDR3 is TGTGCCTGGAGCGGGGGACTGAGCAATGAAAAACTGTTTTTT.

The chain has TRBV4-1 and TRBJ1-1; D gene uncertain. The CDR3 totals 20 residues. Germline assignment: CDR1 MGHRA and CDR2 YSYEKL. V lost 8 bases, J lost 3 bases, and 34 bases lay in between. The CDR3 protein is CASYDGFREDLLVEDTEAFF. Here the CDR3 DNA reads TGCGCCAGCTATGACGGATTTCGAGAGGACCTACTAGTGGAAGACACTGAAGCTTTCTTT.

This chain connects TRBV2 to TRBJ2-7; the D is unclear. The V and J ends lost 0 bases and 5 bases respectively, with 11 bases between them. This CDR3 contains 14 residues. Germline values: CDR1 SNHLY, CDR2 FYNNEI. The CDR3 region has the DNA TGTGCCAGCAGTGAAGCCGGCAGGCTTCACGAGCAGTACTTC. Translation gives CASSEAGRLHEQYF.

Here the CDR3 DNA reads TGTGCCAGCAGTTACTCGACCAGGGGAGGGGAAGCTTTCTTT. It specifies CASSYSTRGGEAFF. The gene calls are TRBV6-5 and TRBJ1-1, with D possibly matching TRBD1 (6 bases). Germline loops: CDR1 MNHEY, CDR2 SVGAGI. The CDR3 has 14 residues. V lost 0 bases and J 8 bases, leaving 13 bases between the germline ends.

The V gene is TRBV30, the J gene TRBJ1-1, with no clear D. Germline CDR1 is GTSNPN and CDR2 is SVGIG (reference sequence). CDR3 length: 15 amino acids. V lost 1 base to trimming and J lost 1 base, with 13 bases between them. CDR3 nucleotides: TGTGCCTGGAGTGACCGTCTAGGAGGGAACACTGAAGCTTTCTTT. Residues: CAWSDRLGGNTEAFF.

This chain uses TRBV7-9 with TRBJ1-4; D gene unclear. Germline V gene data show CDR1 as SEHNR and CDR2 as FQNEAQ (reference sequence). The CDR3 runs 16 residues. V lost 1 base and J 5 bases, leaving 14 bases between the germline ends. Here the CDR3 reads CASSLVGGGRNEKLFF. CDR3 nucleotide sequence: TGTGCCAGCAGCTTAGTCGGAGGCGGTCGGAATGAAAAACTGTTTTTT.

This chain links TRBV2 with TRBJ1-1; D is perhaps TRBD1 (5 bases). CDR3 size: 14 residues. From germline, CDR1 is SNHLY and CDR2 FYNNEI. The germline V and J ends were trimmed by 2 bases and 4 bases, with 11 bases remaining between them. The CDR3, as DNA: TGTGCCAGCAGTGAAAATCCGGGGGGCACTGAAGCTTTCTTT. Amino acids: CASSENPGGTEAFF.

The chain uses TRBV18 and TRBJ1-5, with 8 bases matching TRBD1. V dropped 3 bases and J dropped 3; count of bases not matched to a gene: 13. This CDR3 region has 18 residues. Germline CDR1 is KGHSH and CDR2 is LQKENI. Here the CDR3 DNA reads TGTGCCAGCTCACCCTCTTTTACAGGGGGGGGGCCCAATCAGCCCCAGCATTTT. Encoded protein: CASSPSFTGGGPNQPQHF.

The genes are TRBV5-5 and TRBJ2-1, with 9 bases identical to TRBD1. CDR3 size: 16 residues. Germline V gene lookup returns CDR1 SGHKS and CDR2 YYEKEE (reference sequence). With V trimmed by 4 bases and J by 5 bases, 10 bases remained unmatched. The DNA of the CDR3 is TGTGCCAGCAGCGCGGGACAGGGTAGGGGCCACAATGAGCAGTTCTTC. Translating gives CASSAGQGRGHNEQFF.

The gene calls are TRBV2 and TRBJ1-1, with TRBD1 as a possible D gene (6 bases). Germline V CDR1 and CDR2: SNHLY, FYNNEI. The CDR3 length is 13 residues. V was pared by 7 bases and J by 1 base, with 10 bases between. The CDR3: CASTGQPNTEAFF. CDR3 DNA: TGTGCCAGCACTGGACAGCCGAACACTGAAGCTTTCTTT.